This T cell receptor beta chain was captured in a study of T cells after somatic rescue of genetic block. The repertoire was sequenced with immunoSEQ multiplex PCR; TCRdb's copy has only in-frame clones and lacks some. Among tens of thousands of clones, roughly 92% were seen once, and the ten largest hold roughly 2.8%. This receptor was identified in a man aged 35 to 55. Sequencing used peripheral blood mononuclear cells (PBMCs).

CDR3: CASGEGQLNEKLFF. In DNA form, the CDR3 reads TGTGCCAGCGGGGAGGGGCAGCTAAATGAAAAACTGTTTTTT. This rearrangement joins TRBV2 to TRBJ1-4, with D tentatively TRBD1 (5 bases). This CDR3 is built from 14 residues. Trimming pared 8 bases from V and 5 bases from J, leaving 15 bases between. Germline values: CDR1 SNHLY, CDR2 FYNNEI. The full variable domain, in which reference TRBV2 and TRBJ1-4 provide the parts outside the CDR3, is EPEVTQTPSHQVTQMGQEVILRCVPISNHLYFYWYRQILGQKVEFLVSFYNNEISEKSEIFDDQFSVERPDGSNFTLKIRSTKLEDSAMYFCASGEGQLNEKLFFGSGTQLSVL.